These T cell receptor beta chains were read from a single sample in a study of cytomegalovirus exposure and HLA in healthy donors. Profiling relied on immunoSEQ multiplex PCR, and the TCRdb table lists in-frame clones only, not all of them. The table has under 150,000 clones, 70% to 90% seen once. The sequencing input was PBMCs. These receptor sequences come from a woman aged 40 to 50 in good health and CMV-seropositive. The CDR3 runs from the conserved cysteine through the conserved F or W.

cdr3_length | v_call | cdr3_aa
13 | TRBV9 | CASSVESRETQYF
14 | TRBV5-5 | CASSLYREGQPQHF
18 | TRBV10-3 | CAISERFLAGGGTDTQYF
18 | TRBV28 | CASCLAGDGFKNTGELFF
15 | TRBV6-5 | CASSRQGAKPYEQYF
14 | TRBV4-3 | CASSQRQNTDTQYF
16 | TRBV28 | CASSLGQGSSGNTIYF
16 | TRBV27 | CASSNGLAGVTGELFF
15 | TRBV27 | CAVRGLGRASGELFF
15 | TRBV5-4 | CASSPGLAGDNEQFF
14 | TRBV5-4 | CASSLTSGNNEQFF
11 | TRBV28 | CASKDEGEQYF
14 | TRBV27 | CASSLSGETYEQYF
16 | TRBV2 | CASSAPGQGINYGYTF
14 | TRBV27 | CASSFDRVSYEQYF
15 | TRBV9 | CASSGEQGIQETQYF
15 | TRBV5-1 | CASSLTRQGWDGYTF
16 | TRBV2 | CASSRKGDGSNQPQHF
13 | TRBV10-1 | CASSDRGTGELFF
15 | TRBV13 | CASSSWTGTNEKLFF
12 | TRBV29-1 | CSATGTSYEQYF
18 | TRBV7-8 | CASSLSRMGLVVTGELFF
14 | TRBV19 | CASSTQGAGETQYF
15 | TRBV27 | CASSSPGQGHYGYTF
13 | TRBV7-2 | CASSSGQGYGYTF
18 | TRBV7-9 | CASSPLPGRQERNYGYTF
16 | TRBV2 | CASNPTGGGGLETQYF
15 | TRBV2 | CASSGGPRATDTQYF
14 | TRBV29-1 | CSVEPYMGAYEQYF
14 | TRBV5-4 | CASSLSPSDYEQYF
11 | TRBV6-5 | CASNRGSEAFF
16 | TRBV5-1 | CASSSTEAANGNTIYF
14 | TRBV5-4 | CASSSGQGARGYTF
13 | TRBV6-5 | CASNLGAGSAQYF
15 | TRBV7-9 | CASSLVSSSYNEQFF
12 | TRBV2 | CASQVLNQPQHF
13 | TRBV30 | CAWTSGTGREAFF
17 | TRBV27 | CASTKGPRAGGGYEQYF
13 | TRBV25-1 | CASLTPLRKKLFF
14 | TRBV19 | CASSSTEHFYGYTF
15 | TRBV9 | CASSVGQGLTTEAFF
15 | TRBV5-5 | CASSTTGASTDTQYF
16 | TRBV5-1 | CASSSGLAASTDTQYF
14 | TRBV9 | CASSNRDRGYERYF
12 | TRBV28 | CASTLKSGGWDF
16 | TRBV27 | CASSLSGTLNTGELFF
15 | TRBV6-5 | CASSYSGTGSYEQYF
15 | TRBV19 | CASSIGGRVGETQYF
14 | TRBV2 | CASSEAPSSYEQYF
12 | TRBV5-4 | CASSFGTSGEYF